Reported below is one T cell receptor beta chain. The antigen is unknown. This CDR3 comprises 17 residues. V shed 0 bases, J shed 4 bases, and the junction held 9 bases outside the gene matches. Germline V gene lookup returns CDR1 ENHRY and CDR2 SYGVKD. Naive CD8 isolation took CD45RO-negative cells positively selected for CCR7 and excluded terminally differentiated effector memory CD45RA+ cells. The authors loaded approximately 220 ng DNA, approximately 30,000 T cell genomes, into sorted-subset replicate PCRs. Sequenced by immunoSEQ multiplex PCR; TCRdb stores in-frame clones only, minus some. In the table there are about 2.2 million clones, around 93% of which are singletons. This sample was included in a study of shared clonotypes between healthy human individuals. Study-wide results and limits: Sequencing depth was expected to influence donor clonotype sharing. Memory subsets generally showed lower estimated richness than naive subsets.

This TCR came from a man younger than 35 in good health. Some clones in this sample may be carry-over from other donors' samples. Material for sequencing was naive CD8+ T cells from PBMCs. The J gene is TRBJ1-2, the V gene TRBV10-3; 9 bases match TRBD1. This CDR3 is CAISESVQGAFIYGYTF. CDR3 in DNA: TGTGCCATCAGTGAGTCGGTACAGGGGGCTTTCATCTATGGCTACACCTTC.